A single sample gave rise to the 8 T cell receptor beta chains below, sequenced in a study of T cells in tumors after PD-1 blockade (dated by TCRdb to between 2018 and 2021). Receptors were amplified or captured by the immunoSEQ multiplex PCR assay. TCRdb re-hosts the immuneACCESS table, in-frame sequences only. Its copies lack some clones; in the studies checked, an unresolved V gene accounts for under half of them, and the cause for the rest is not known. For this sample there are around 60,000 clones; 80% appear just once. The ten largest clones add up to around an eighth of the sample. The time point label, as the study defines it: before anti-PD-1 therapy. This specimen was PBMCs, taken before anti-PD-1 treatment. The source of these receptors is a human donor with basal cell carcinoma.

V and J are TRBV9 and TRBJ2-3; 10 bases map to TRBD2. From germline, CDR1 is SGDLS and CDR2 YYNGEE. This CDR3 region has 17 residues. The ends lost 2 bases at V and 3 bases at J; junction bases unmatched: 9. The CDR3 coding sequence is TGTGCCAGCAGCGTCCAACCTAGCGGGGGTCGAACAGATACGCAGTATTTT. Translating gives CASSVQPSGGRTDTQYF.

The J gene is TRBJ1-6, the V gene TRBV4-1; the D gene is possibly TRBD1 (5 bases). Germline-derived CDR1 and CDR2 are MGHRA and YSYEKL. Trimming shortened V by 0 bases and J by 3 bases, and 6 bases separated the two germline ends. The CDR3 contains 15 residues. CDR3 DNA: TGCGCCAGCAGCCAAGAGGACAACTATAATTCACCCCTCCACTTT. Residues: CASSQEDNYNSPLHF.

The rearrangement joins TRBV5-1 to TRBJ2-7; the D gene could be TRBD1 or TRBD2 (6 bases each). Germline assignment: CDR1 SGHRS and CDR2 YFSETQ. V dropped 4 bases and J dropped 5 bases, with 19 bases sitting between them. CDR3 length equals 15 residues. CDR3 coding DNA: TGCGCCAGCAGCCCCTCCCCGGGGGCGCAAAACGAGCAGTACTTC. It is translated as CASSPSPGAQNEQYF.

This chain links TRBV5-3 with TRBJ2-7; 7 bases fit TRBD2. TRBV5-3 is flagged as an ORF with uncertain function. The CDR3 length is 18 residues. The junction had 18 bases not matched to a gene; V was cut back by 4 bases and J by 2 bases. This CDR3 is CARSPRDYRIPGTYEQYF. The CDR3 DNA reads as TGTGCCAGAAGCCCCCGGGACTATCGAATCCCAGGAACCTACGAGCAGTACTTC.

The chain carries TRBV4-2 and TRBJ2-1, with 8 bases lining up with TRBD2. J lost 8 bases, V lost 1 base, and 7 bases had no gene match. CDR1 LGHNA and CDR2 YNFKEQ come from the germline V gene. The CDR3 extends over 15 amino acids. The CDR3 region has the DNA TGTGCCAGCAGCCAAGGTCAACGGGGGGGGGATGAGCAGTTCTTC. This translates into CASSQGQRGGDEQFF.

The CDR3: CASSWDRAYEQYF. The CDR3 DNA sequence: TGTGCCAGCAGTTGGGACAGGGCCTACGAGCAGTACTTC. The chain couples TRBV5-4 to TRBJ2-7, with 9 positions matching TRBD1. V trimming: 5 bases; J trimming: 2 bases; junction bases outside the gene matches: 2. Germline lookup yields CDR1 SGHNT and CDR2 YYREEE (reference sequence). The CDR3 totals 13 residues. Using reference TRBV5-4 and TRBJ2-7 for the parts outside the CDR3, the full variable domain is ETGVTQSPTHLIKTRGQQVTLRCSSQSGHNTVSWYQQALGQGPQFIFQYYREEENGRGNFPPRFSGLQFPNYSSELNVNALELDDSALYLCASSWDRAYEQYFGPGTRLTVT.

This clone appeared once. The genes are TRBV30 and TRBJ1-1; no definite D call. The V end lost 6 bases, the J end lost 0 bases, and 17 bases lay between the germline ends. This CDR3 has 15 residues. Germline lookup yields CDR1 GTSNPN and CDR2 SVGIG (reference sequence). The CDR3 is CACPKSQTMNTEAFF. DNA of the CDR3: TGTGCCTGCCCTAAATCTCAGACCATGAACACTGAAGCTTTCTTT.

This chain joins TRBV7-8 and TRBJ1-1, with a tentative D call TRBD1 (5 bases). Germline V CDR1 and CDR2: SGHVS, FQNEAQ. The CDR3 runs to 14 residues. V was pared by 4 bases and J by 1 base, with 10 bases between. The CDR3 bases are TGTGCCAGCAGCTCCCGGGGGTGGAACACTGAAGCTTTCTTT. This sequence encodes CASSSRGWNTEAFF.